Listed below are T cell receptor beta chains from one sample, sequenced in a study of graft-versus-host responses after intestinal transplantation. Clones were sequenced by immunoSEQ multiplex PCR, and TCRdb holds only the in-frame ones, with some missing. Among 11,000 to 15,000 clones, around two fifths were seen once, and the ten largest hold 15%. This sample comprised alloreactive CD8+ T cells from a mixed lymphocyte reaction culture, obtained before intestinal transplant. Every receptor here comes from a human patient who received an intestinal transplant. Both conserved end residues are part of each CDR3. D genes are given only for firm matches. The listing skips clone size in some rows; elsewhere it reads once, few, many or a size class.

D gene	J gene	V gene	clone size	CDR3 length	CDR3 protein	CDR3 DNA
TRBD1	TRBJ2-7	TRBV4-1	NA	15	CASSQGPGQGYEQYF	TGCGCCAGCAGCCAAGGACCGGGACAGGGGTACGAGCAGTACTTC
TRBD1	TRBJ2-3	TRBV25-1	NA	15	CASSATGASTDTQYF	TGTGCCAGCAGTGCCACAGGGGCAAGCACAGATACGCAGTATTTT
NA	TRBJ2-1	TRBV19	NA	15	CASTYTRGAYNEQFF	TGTGCCAGTACCTATACACGCGGGGCCTACAATGAGCAGTTCTTC
TRBD1	TRBJ2-1	TRBV5-1	NA	14	CASSLGTGDNEQFF	TGCGCCAGCAGCTTGGGGACAGGGGACAATGAGCAGTTCTTC
TRBD1	TRBJ1-1	TRBV19	NA	16	CASIRQWGQLNTEAFF	TGTGCCAGTATCCGACAATGGGGACAGTTGAACACTGAAGCTTTCTTT
NA	TRBJ1-2	TRBV7-6	NA	13	CASSPRGPAGYTF	TGTGCCAGCAGCCCGCGCGGGCCTGCGGGCTACACCTTC
NA	TRBJ1-5	TRBV27	NA	16	CASSPGAGGSYQPQHF	TGTGCCAGCAGCCCGGGTGCCGGGGGATCCTATCAGCCCCAGCATTTT
TRBD1	TRBJ1-2	TRBV4-3	many	16	CASSQELTGKFGGYTF	TGCGCCAGCAGCCAAGAGCTGACAGGGAAATTTGGTGGCTACACCTTC
TRBD1	TRBJ1-2	TRBV4-3	NA	16	CASSQDPTGGGYGYTF	TGCGCCAGCAGCCAAGACCCGACAGGGGGCGGCTATGGCTACACCTTC
TRBD2	TRBJ2-7	TRBV29-1	few	14	CSVDGTSGSYEQYF	TGCAGCGTTGACGGGACTAGCGGTTCCTACGAGCAGTACTTC
NA	TRBJ2-7	TRBV11-2	few	12	CASSLGTYEQYF	TGTGCCAGCAGCCTCGGTACCTACGAGCAGTACTTC
NA	TRBJ2-7	TRBV6-1	NA	13	CASSPRQPYEQYF	TGTGCCAGCAGTCCTAGACAGCCCTACGAGCAGTACTTC
NA	TRBJ1-2	TRBV15	NA	15	CATSREGSLGDGYTF	TGTGCCACCAGCAGAGAGGGCAGCTTGGGTGATGGCTACACCTTC
TRBD1	TRBJ1-1	TRBV19	few	13	CASSPGTGFEAFF	TGTGCCAGTAGTCCCGGGACAGGGTTTGAAGCTTTCTTT
TRBD1	TRBJ1-2	TRBV5-6	medium-sized	16	CASSQKGTGEDYGYTF	TGTGCCAGCAGTCAAAAAGGGACAGGGGAAGACTATGGCTACACCTTC
NA	TRBJ2-1	TRBV2	NA	13	CASSYSERSEQFF	TGTGCCAGCAGTTACTCTGAGCGGAGCGAGCAGTTCTTC
TRBD2	TRBJ2-7	TRBV9	few	20	CASSLSSGLAGDFSSYEQYF	TGTGCCAGCAGCCTAAGCTCGGGACTAGCGGGAGACTTTAGCTCCTACGAGCAGTACTTC
TRBD1	TRBJ1-1	TRBV7-6	NA	15	CASSYHRGLNTEAFF	TGTGCCAGCAGCTATCACAGGGGGCTGAACACTGAAGCTTTCTTT
NA	TRBJ2-7	TRBV27	NA	16	CASSFALGEVGYEQYF	TGTGCCAGCAGTTTCGCCCTGGGGGAGGTCGGGTACGAGCAGTACTTC
NA	TRBJ2-7	TRBV16	few	12	CASSQSLYEQYF	TGTGCCAGCAGCCAATCTCTTTACGAGCAGTACTTC
TRBD1	TRBJ1-1	TRBV7-9	NA	14	CASSFAGGYTEAFF	TGTGCCAGCAGCTTTGCAGGGGGCTACACTGAAGCTTTCTTT
TRBD2	TRBJ2-7	TRBV9	NA	16	CASSVGAGLADYEQYF	TGTGCCAGCAGCGTAGGTGCGGGACTAGCGGACTACGAGCAGTACTTC
NA	TRBJ2-2	TRBV5-4	NA	15	CASSLWPQGAGELFF	TGTGCCAGCAGCTTATGGCCACAGGGTGCCGGGGAGCTGTTTTTT
NA	TRBJ2-2	TRBV4-3	few	16	CASSQVQGGATGELFF	TGCGCCAGCAGCCAAGTACAGGGCGGCGCCACCGGGGAGCTGTTTTTT
NA	TRBJ2-2	TRBV9	few	13	CASSDDMTGELFF	TGTGCCAGCAGCGACGACATGACCGGGGAGCTGTTTTTT
NA	TRBJ2-2	TRBV30	NA	17	CAWSVGGWGGNTGELFF	TGTGCCTGGAGTGTAGGGGGTTGGGGCGGGAACACCGGGGAGCTGTTTTTT
TRBD2	TRBJ2-7	TRBV7-3	few	16	CASSPRTSDLSYEQYF	TGTGCCAGCAGCCCAAGGACTAGCGACCTCTCCTACGAGCAGTACTTC
NA	TRBJ2-1	TRBV30	many	14	CAWSVTSSYNEQFF	TGTGCCTGGAGTGTGACTAGCTCCTACAATGAGCAGTTCTTC
NA	TRBJ2-1	TRBV27	NA	13	CASSSNLENEQFF	TGTGCCAGCAGTTCTAACCTGGAGAATGAGCAGTTCTTC
TRBD1	TRBJ1-1	TRBV6-5	NA	16	CASSYGWTGRSGEAFF	TGTGCCAGCAGTTACGGCTGGACAGGTCGGTCCGGTGAAGCTTTCTTT
NA	TRBJ2-3	TRBV4-1	NA	14	CASSQVGGADTQYF	TGCGCCAGCAGCCAAGTGGGAGGTGCAGATACGCAGTATTTT
NA	TRBJ1-2	TRBV5-1	once	16	CASSLADRSANYGYTF	TGCGCCAGCAGCTTGGCCGACAGGTCAGCTAACTATGGCTACACCTTC
TRBD1	TRBJ2-3	TRBV19	NA	14	CASSSAGTGDTQYF	TGTGCCAGTAGTTCAGCCGGGACAGGGGATACGCAGTATTTT